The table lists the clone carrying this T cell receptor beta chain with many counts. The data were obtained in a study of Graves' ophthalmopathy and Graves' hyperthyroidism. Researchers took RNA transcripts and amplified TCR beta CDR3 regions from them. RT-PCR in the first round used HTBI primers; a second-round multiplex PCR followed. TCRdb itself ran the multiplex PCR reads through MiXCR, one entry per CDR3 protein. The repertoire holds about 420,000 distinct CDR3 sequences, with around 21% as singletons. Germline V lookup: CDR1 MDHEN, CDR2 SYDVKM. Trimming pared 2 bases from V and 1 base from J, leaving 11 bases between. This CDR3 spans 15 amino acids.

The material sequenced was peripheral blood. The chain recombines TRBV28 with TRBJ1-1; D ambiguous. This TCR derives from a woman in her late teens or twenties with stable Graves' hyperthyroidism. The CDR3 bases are TGTGCCAGCAGTTTACTGGCCAGCCGGAACACTGAAGCTTTCTTT. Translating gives CASSLLASRNTEAFF.